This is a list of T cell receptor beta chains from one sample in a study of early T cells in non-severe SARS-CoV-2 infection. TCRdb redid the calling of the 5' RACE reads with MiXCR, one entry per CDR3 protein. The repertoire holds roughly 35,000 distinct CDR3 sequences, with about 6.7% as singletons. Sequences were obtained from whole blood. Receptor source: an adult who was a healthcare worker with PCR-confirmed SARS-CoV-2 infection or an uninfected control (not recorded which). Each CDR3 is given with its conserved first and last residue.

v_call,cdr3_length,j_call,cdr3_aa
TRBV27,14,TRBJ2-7,CASSARDGDYEQYF
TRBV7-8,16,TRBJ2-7,CASSLASGGSSYEQYF
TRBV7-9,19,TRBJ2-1,CASSPLTGLAGESGNEQFF
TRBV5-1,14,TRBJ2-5,CASSKDRVVEAQYF
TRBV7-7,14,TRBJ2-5,CASSPHGFQETQYF
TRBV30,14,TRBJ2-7,CAWRTLAGAREQYF
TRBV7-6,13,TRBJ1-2,CASSTVGGAGYTF
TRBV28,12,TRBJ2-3,CASTRGTDTQYF
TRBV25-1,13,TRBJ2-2,CASSTDSTGELFF
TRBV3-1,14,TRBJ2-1,CATTSGLTYNEQFF
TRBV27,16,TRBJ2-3,CASTLSYPGAYSTQYF
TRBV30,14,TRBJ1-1,CAWSPQGRSTEAFF
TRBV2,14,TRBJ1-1,CASSASRVNTEAFF
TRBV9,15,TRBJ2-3,CASGASVTGTDTQYF
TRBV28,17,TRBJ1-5,CASSFGGQPIGGQPQHF
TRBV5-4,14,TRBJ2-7,CASSSGGTPYEQYF
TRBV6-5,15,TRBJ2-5,CASSRQGFGQETQYF
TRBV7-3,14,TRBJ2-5,CASSATGTRETQYF
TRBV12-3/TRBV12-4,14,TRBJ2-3,CASRSGHSTDTQYF
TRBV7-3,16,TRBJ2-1,CASTRTSGPAFNEQFF
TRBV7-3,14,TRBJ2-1,CASSPDWGRNEQFF
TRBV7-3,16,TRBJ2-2,CASSLRQGAPAGELFF
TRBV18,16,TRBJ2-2,CASSQNLVGTTGELFF
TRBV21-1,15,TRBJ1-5,CASSKGLIQHQPQHF
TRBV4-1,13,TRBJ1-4,CASRQGGNEKLFF
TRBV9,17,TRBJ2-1,CASSVGDGRAADNEQFF
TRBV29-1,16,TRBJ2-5,CSVLTNGQERSETQYF
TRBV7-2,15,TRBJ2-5,CASSRLAGAGETQYF
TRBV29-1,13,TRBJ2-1,CSVGTGGYNEQFF
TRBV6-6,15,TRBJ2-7,CASTRAGTGAYEQYF
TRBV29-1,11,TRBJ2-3,CSVRRSDTQYF
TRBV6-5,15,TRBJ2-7,CASRMGHQSSYEQYF
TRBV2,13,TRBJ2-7,CASSEYRSYEQYF
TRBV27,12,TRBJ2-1,CASSFRGDEQFF
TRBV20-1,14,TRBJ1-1,CSASQGAFNTEAFF
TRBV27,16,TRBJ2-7,CASSDRWREDTYEQYF
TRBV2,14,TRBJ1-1,CASIGTLANTEAFF
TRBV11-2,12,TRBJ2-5,CASSLEQETQYF
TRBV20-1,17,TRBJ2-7,CSARGTSGRGADYEQYF
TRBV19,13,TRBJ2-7,CASSFDRGYEQYF